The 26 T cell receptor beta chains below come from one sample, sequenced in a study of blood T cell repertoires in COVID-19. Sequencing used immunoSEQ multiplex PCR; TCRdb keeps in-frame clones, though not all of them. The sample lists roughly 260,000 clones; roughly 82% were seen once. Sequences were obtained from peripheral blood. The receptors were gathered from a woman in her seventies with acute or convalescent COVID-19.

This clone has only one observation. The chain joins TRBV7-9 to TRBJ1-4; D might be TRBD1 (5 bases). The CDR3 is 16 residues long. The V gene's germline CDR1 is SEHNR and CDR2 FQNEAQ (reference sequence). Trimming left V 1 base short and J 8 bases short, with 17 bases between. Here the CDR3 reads CASSLVAGGGGEKLFF. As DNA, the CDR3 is TGTGCCAGCAGCTTAGTGGCTGGGGGAGGAGGAGAAAAACTGTTTTTT. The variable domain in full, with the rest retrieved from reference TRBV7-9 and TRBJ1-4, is DTGVSQNPRHKITKRGQNVTFRCDPISEHNRLYWYRQTLGQGPEFLTYFQNEAQLEKSRLLSDRFSAERPKGSFSTLEIQRTEQGDSAMYLCASSLVAGGGGEKLFFGSGTQLSVL.

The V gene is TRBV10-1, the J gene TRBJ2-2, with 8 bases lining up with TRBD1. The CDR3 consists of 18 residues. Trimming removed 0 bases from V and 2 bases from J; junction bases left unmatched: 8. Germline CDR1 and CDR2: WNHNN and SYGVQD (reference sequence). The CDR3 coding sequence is TGCGCCAGCAGTGAGTCGAGGGGCAGGGGGCAAAACACCGGGGAGCTGTTTTTT. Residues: CASSESRGRGQNTGELFF.

The CDR3 loop reads CAISSPQGNYGYTF. CDR3 nucleotides: TGTGCCATCAGTAGCCCACAGGGGAACTATGGCTACACCTTC. V is TRBV10-3 and J is TRBJ1-2; 7 bases match TRBD1. This CDR3 comprises 14 residues. Germline V gene data show CDR1 as ENHRY and CDR2 as SYGVKD. The V and J ends lost 5 bases and 2 bases, in that order; junction bases with no gene match: 5.

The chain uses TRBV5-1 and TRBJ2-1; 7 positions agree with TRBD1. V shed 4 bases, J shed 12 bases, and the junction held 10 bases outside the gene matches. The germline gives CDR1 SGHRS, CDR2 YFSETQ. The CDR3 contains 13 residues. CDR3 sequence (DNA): TGCGCCAGCAGCACCCGACAGGGTTGGGGGCAGTTCTTC. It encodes CASSTRQGWGQFF. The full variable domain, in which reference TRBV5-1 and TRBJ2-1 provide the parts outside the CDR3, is KAGVTQTPRYLIKTRGQQVTLSCSPISGHRSVSWYQQTPGQGLQFLFEYFSETQRNKGNFPGRFSGRQFSNSRSEMNVSTLELGDSALYLCASSTRQGWGQFFGPGTRLTVL.

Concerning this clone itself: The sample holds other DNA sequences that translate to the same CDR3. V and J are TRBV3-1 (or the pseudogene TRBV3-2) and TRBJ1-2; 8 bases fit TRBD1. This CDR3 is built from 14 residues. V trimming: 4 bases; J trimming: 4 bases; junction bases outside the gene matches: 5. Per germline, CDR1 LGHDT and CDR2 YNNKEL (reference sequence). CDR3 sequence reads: CASSRPGQAYGYTF. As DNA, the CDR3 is TGTGCCAGCAGCCGACCGGGACAGGCCTATGGCTACACCTTC.

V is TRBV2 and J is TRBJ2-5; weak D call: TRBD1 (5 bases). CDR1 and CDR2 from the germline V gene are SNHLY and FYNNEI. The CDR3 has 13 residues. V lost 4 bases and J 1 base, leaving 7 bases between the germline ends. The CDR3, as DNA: TGTGCCAGCAGTGCTACAGGCCAAGAGACCCAGTACTTC. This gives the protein CASSATGQETQYF.

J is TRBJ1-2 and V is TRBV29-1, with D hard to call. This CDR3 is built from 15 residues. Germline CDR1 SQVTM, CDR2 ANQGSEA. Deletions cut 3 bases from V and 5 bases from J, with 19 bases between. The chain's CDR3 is CSVDTSRQAGYGYTF. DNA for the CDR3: TGCAGCGTTGATACGTCTCGGCAGGCGGGGTATGGCTACACCTTC.

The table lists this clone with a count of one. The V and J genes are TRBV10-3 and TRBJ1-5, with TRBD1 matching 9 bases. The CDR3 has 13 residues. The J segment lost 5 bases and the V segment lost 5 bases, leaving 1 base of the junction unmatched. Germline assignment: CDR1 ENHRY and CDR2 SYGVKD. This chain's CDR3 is CAISTGGDQPQHF. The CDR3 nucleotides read TGTGCCATCAGTACAGGGGGCGATCAGCCCCAGCATTTT.

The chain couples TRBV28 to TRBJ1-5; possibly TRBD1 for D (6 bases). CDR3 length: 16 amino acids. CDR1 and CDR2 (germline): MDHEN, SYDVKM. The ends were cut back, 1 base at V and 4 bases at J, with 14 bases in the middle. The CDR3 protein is CASSLSTGIRNQPQHF. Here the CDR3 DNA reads TGTGCCAGCAGTTTATCTACAGGGATAAGAAATCAGCCCCAGCATTTT. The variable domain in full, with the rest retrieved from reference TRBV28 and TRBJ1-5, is DVKVTQSSRYLVKRTGEKVFLECVQDMDHENMFWYRQDPGLGLRLIYFSYDVKMKEKGDIPEGYSVSREKKERFSLILESASTNQTSMYLCASSLSTGIRNQPQHFGDGTRLSIL.

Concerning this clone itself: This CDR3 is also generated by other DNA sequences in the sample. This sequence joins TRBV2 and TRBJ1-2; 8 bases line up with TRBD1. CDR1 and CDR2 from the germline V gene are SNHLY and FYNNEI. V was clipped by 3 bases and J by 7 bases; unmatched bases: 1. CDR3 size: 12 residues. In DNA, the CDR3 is TGTGCCAGCAGTGACAGGGGGCGTGGCTACACCTTC. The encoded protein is CASSDRGRGYTF.

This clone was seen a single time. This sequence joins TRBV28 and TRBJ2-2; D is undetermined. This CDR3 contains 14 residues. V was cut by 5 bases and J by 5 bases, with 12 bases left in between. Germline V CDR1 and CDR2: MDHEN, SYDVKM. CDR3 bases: TGTGCCAGCAGTCAAGCGACCTGGACCGGGGAGCTGTTTTTT. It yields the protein CASSQATWTGELFF.

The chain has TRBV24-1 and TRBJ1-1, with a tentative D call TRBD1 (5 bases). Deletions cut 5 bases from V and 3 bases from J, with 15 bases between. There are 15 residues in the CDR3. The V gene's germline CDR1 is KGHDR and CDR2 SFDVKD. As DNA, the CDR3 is TGTGCCACCAGTGGTACAGGTTATGAGGACACTGAAGCTTTCTTT. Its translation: CATSGTGYEDTEAFF.

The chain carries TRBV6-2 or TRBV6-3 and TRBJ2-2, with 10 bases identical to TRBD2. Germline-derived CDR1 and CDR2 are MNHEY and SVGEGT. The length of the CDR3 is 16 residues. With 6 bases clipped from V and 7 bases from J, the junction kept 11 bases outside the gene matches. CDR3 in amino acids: CASSPKRGGLYGELFF. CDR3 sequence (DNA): TGTGCCAGCAGCCCGAAGCGGGGGGGCTTGTACGGGGAGCTGTTTTTT.

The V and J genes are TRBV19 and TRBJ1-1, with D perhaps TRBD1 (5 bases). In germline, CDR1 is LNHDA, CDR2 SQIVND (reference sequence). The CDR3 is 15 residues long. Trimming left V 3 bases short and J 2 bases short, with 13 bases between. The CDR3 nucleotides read TGTGCCAGTAGTATTGGGGCCAGGATCAACACTGAAGCTTTCTTT. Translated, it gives CASSIGARINTEAFF.

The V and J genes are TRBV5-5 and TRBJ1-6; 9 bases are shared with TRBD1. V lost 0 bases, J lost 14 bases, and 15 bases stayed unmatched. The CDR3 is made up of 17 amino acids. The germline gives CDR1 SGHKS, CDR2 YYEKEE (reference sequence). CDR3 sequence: CASSLVLRTGEVVALHF. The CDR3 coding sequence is TGTGCCAGCAGCTTGGTTTTAAGGACAGGGGAAGTTGTCGCCCTCCACTTT.

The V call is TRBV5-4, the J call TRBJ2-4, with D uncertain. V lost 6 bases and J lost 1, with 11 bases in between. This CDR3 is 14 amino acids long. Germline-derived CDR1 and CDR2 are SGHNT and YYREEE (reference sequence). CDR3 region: CASTHDMAKNIQYF. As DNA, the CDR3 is TGTGCCAGCACCCATGACATGGCCAAAAACATTCAGTACTTC.

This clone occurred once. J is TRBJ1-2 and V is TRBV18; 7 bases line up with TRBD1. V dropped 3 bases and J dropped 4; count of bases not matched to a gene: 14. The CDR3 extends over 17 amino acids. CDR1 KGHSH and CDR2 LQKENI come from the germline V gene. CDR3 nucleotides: TGTGCCAGCTCACCCAATACCGGGACAGAGCTTTCCTATGGCTACACCTTC. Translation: CASSPNTGTELSYGYTF.

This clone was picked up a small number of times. The chain's CDR3 is CASSLDPRDTEAFF. CDR3 DNA sequence: TGCGCCAGCAGCTTGGATCCCAGGGACACTGAAGCTTTCTTT. The V and J genes are TRBV5-1 and TRBJ1-1; D may be TRBD1 (5 bases). CDR1 is SGHRS, CDR2 YFSETQ, per germline. The CDR3 length is 14 residues. V lost 0 bases and J 3 bases, leaving 9 bases between the germline ends.

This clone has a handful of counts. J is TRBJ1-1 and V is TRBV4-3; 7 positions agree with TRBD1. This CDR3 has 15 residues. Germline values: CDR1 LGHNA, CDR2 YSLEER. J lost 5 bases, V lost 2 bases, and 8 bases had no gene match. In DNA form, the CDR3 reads TGCGCCAGCAGCCAACGACATAGGGGGCTTACTGAAGCTTTCTTT. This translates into CASSQRHRGLTEAFF.

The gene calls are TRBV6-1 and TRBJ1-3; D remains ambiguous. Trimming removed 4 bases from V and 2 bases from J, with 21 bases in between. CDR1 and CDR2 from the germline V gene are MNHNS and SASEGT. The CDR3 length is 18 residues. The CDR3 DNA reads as TGTGCCAGCAGTGCCGACCTAAGAGGGAACATCCCTGGAAACACCATATATTTT. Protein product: CASSADLRGNIPGNTIYF.

This CDR3 is CASSPGGGQPQHF. CDR3 nucleotides: TGTGCCAGCAGCCCGGGGGGGGGTCAGCCCCAGCATTTT. V gene TRBV12-3 or TRBV12-4 combines with J gene TRBJ1-5; TRBD1 is a possible D gene (5 bases). Deletions cut 6 bases from V and 6 bases from J, with 12 bases between. The length of the CDR3 is 13 residues.

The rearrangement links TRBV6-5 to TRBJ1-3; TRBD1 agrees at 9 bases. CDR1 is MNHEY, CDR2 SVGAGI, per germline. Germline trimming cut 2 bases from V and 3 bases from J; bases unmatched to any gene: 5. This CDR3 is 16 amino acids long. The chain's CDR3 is CASSYGTGGIGNTIYF. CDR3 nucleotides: TGTGCCAGCAGTTACGGTACAGGGGGCATTGGAAACACCATATATTTT.

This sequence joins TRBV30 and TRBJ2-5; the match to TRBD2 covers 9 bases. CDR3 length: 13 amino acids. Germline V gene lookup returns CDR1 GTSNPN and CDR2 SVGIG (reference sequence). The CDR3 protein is CASSGGLQETQYF. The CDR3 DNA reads TGTGCTAGTAGCGGGGGCCTACAAGAGACCCAGTACTTC.

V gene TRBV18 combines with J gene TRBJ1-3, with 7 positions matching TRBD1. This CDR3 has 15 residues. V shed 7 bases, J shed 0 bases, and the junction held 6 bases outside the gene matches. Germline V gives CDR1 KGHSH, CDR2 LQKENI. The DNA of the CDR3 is TGTGCCAGCTTCCCGGGACAGTTCTCTGGAAACACCATATATTTT. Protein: CASFPGQFSGNTIYF.

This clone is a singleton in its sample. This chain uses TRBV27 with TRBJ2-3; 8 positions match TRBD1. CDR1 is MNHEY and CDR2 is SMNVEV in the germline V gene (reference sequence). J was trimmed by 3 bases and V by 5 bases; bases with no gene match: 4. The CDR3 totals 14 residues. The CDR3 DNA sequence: TGTGCCAGCAGTATCGACAGGGGTACAGATACGCAGTATTTT. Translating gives CASSIDRGTDTQYF.

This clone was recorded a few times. The CDR3 DNA is TGTGCCAGCAGCTCAGGGGGCGTTTCACCCCTCCACTTT. This translates into CASSSGGVSPLHF. This sequence joins TRBV6-6 and TRBJ1-6; 8 bases line up with TRBD1. The J segment lost 9 bases and the V segment lost 6 bases, leaving 4 bases of the junction unmatched. CDR3 length: 13 residues. Germline assignment: CDR1 MNHNY and CDR2 SVGAGI (reference sequence).